The rows below give T cell receptor beta chains drawn from one sample of a study of cytomegalovirus exposure and HLA in healthy donors. The method was immunoSEQ multiplex PCR; TCRdb's version includes in-frame clones alone and lacks a portion of them. The data hold 150,000 or so clones, with 79% observed a single time. The source material was PBMCs. Source of these receptors: a middle-aged woman in good health and CMV-seropositive. CDR3s include the opening cysteine and the closing phenylalanine or tryptophan. Fields, in order: V gene, clone size, J gene, D gene, CDR3 length, CDR3 protein, CDR3 DNA. A D gene is named only where the DNA matches it firmly. Only part of the rows carry a size: once, few, many, or a class if the clone is expanded.

TRBV28,-,TRBJ1-2,TRBD1,14,CASREQGAVYGYTF,TGTGCCAGCAGAGAACAGGGGGCGGTCTATGGCTACACCTTC
TRBV5-4,-,TRBJ2-3,TRBD2,13,CASWGGETDTQYF,TGTGCCAGTTGGGGGGGGGAAACAGATACGCAGTATTTT
TRBV30,-,TRBJ1-2,TRBD1,14,CAWRGQGINYGYTF,TGTGCCTGGAGAGGACAGGGAATAAACTATGGCTACACCTTC
TRBV11-2,-,TRBJ1-6,-,16,CASSLGTYRWDSPLHF,TGTGCCAGCAGCTTAGGAACGTACAGATGGGATTCACCCCTCCACTTT
TRBV28,-,TRBJ2-2,TRBD1,15,CASSQGATNTGELFF,TGTGCCAGCAGTCAGGGGGCGACGAACACCGGGGAGCTGTTTTTT
TRBV6-1,-,TRBJ2-1,-,11,CASSDLNEQFF,TGTGCCAGCAGTGACCTCAATGAGCAGTTCTTC
TRBV13,-,TRBJ2-7,-,13,CASSFGPSYEQYF,TGTGCCAGCAGCTTTGGGCCTTCCTACGAGCAGTACTTC
TRBV19,-,TRBJ2-3,TRBD2,17,CASSMVPSGGSVNTQYF,TGTGCCAGTAGTATGGTCCCTAGCGGGGGGTCGGTGAATACGCAGTATTTT
TRBV27,-,TRBJ2-3,TRBD2,16,CASSLFSGGYTDTQYF,TGTGCCAGCAGTTTATTTAGCGGGGGCTACACAGATACGCAGTATTTT
TRBV5-4,once,TRBJ1-2,-,14,CASSLGTSLYGYTF,TGTGCCAGCAGCTTGGGGACAAGTCTCTATGGCTACACCTTC
TRBV6-5,-,TRBJ1-6,-,14,CASTQTFGNSPLHF,TGTGCCAGCACCCAGACTTTTGGGAATTCACCCCTCCACTTT
TRBV28,-,TRBJ2-7,TRBD2,14,CASSRSGGFYEQYF,TGTGCCAGCAGTCGTAGCGGGGGATTTTACGAGCAGTACTTC
TRBV5-5,-,TRBJ1-6,-,15,CASSLDGRAYSPLHF,TGTGCCAGCAGCTTGGATGGCAGGGCCTATTCACCCCTCCACTTT
TRBV28,-,TRBJ1-4,-,12,CASSSFVEKLFF,TGTGCCAGCAGTTCCTTTGTAGAAAAACTGTTTTTT
TRBV10-1,-,TRBJ2-2,-,17,CASSESVGGRDTGELFF,TGCGCCAGCAGTGAGTCCGTCGGGGGGCGAGACACCGGGGAGCTGTTTTTT
TRBV10-3,-,TRBJ2-2,-,14,CAISVAEADGELFF,TGTGCCATCAGTGTAGCAGAGGCGGACGGGGAGCTGTTTTTT
TRBV5-4,few,TRBJ2-3,TRBD2,16,CASSFGGGGWGDTQYF,TGTGCCAGCAGCTTTGGGGGGGGAGGTTGGGGAGATACGCAGTATTTT
TRBV18,-,TRBJ2-2,TRBD2,19,CASSPPSGLAGGGTGELFF,TGTGCCAGCTCACCACCGAGCGGACTAGCGGGGGGCGGCACCGGGGAGCTGTTTTTT
TRBV6-1,-,TRBJ1-1,-,13,CASSATGNTEAFF,TGTGCCAGCAGTGCGACAGGGAACACTGAAGCTTTCTTT
TRBV5-1,-,TRBJ2-5,-,15,CASSLTTSKQETQYF,TGCGCCAGCAGCTTGACGACTTCCAAACAAGAGACCCAGTACTTC
TRBV30,-,TRBJ1-2,-,12,CAWSSYSGGYTF,TGTGCCTGGAGTAGTTACTCGGGGGGCTACACCTTC
TRBV27,once,TRBJ1-1,-,15,CASRTSGQGNTEAFF,TGTGCCAGCAGGACTAGCGGGCAGGGGAACACTGAAGCTTTCTTT
TRBV7-2,few,TRBJ1-2,TRBD1,14,CASSRDRVDYGYTF,TGTGCCAGCAGCCGGGACAGGGTAGACTATGGCTACACCTTC
TRBV5-6,-,TRBJ2-7,TRBD1,16,CASSLYRGLPSYEQYF,TGTGCCAGCAGCTTGTACAGGGGCCTCCCCTCCTACGAGCAGTACTTC
TRBV29-1,-,TRBJ2-3,-,13,CSVGPGLTDTQYF,TGCAGCGTTGGGCCGGGTTTGACAGATACGCAGTATTTT
TRBV11-2,-,TRBJ2-2,-,14,CASSSLVNTGELFF,TGTGCCAGCAGCTCCCTTGTGAACACCGGGGAGCTGTTTTTT
TRBV18,-,TRBJ2-5,TRBD1,16,CASSPARTGRQETQYF,TGTGCCAGCTCACCAGCCCGGACAGGGCGGCAAGAGACCCAGTACTTC
TRBV4-1,once,TRBJ2-7,TRBD1,15,CASSQVGQATYEQYF,TGCGCCAGCAGCCAAGTCGGACAGGCCACCTACGAGCAGTACTTC
TRBV7-6,-,TRBJ2-1,TRBD2,13,CASSLAIAGGQFF,TGTGCCAGCAGCTTAGCAATAGCGGGGGGGCAGTTCTTC
TRBV9,-,TRBJ2-3,TRBD2,15,CASSVRSGGADTQYF,TGTGCCAGCAGCGTTCGCAGCGGGGGGGCAGATACGCAGTATTTT
TRBV5-1,-,TRBJ2-1,TRBD2,16,CASSRWDTSGGGEQFF,TGCGCCAGCAGTCGTTGGGACACTAGCGGGGGGGGTGAGCAGTTCTTC
TRBV11-1,-,TRBJ2-7,TRBD2,15,CASSSQEGLAPEQYF,TGTGCCAGCAGCTCCCAAGAGGGACTAGCGCCCGAGCAGTACTTC
TRBV5-4,-,TRBJ2-5,-,13,CASSFSVLETQYF,TGTGCCAGCAGCTTTAGCGTTTTAGAGACCCAGTACTTC
TRBV5-4,few,TRBJ1-1,TRBD1,15,CASSLASTGGTEAFF,TGTGCCAGCAGCTTGGCCTCGACAGGGGGCACTGAAGCTTTCTTT
TRBV10-3,few,TRBJ1-2,TRBD1,13,CAITQTGLDGYTF,TGTGCCATCACCCAGACAGGGTTAGATGGCTACACCTTC